This TCR beta chain was found in a study of blood T cells in healthy people across ages. Findings and caveats of the study: Correlation between TCR beta diversity and naive T cell percentage was strong. Estimates of total diversity, which came from one million sequenced T cells, were considered to be underestimates.

V lost 4 bases, J lost 5 bases, and 10 bases stayed unmatched. The CDR3 is 16 residues long. Germline-derived CDR1 and CDR2 are MNHEY and SVGEGT. A second about 6 to 12 cycle PCR used barcoded and J-beta primers. TCRdb recomputed calls from the 5' RACE reads with MiXCR, one row per CDR3 protein. The sample contains hundreds of thousands of distinct CDR3 sequences, around 48% of which appear only once. At least 5.5 micrograms of total RNA were extracted per sample. The table lists this clonotype with many counts. What it binds is unknown. This sequence originates from a woman in her sixties in good health. Material for sequencing was blood. This chain links TRBV6-2 or TRBV6-3 with TRBJ2-5; 10 bases fit TRBD1. The CDR3 nucleotides are TGTGCCAGCAGTTCCGGGACAGGGGTTACTGGGGAGACCCAGTACTTC. Its translation is CASSSGTGVTGETQYF.